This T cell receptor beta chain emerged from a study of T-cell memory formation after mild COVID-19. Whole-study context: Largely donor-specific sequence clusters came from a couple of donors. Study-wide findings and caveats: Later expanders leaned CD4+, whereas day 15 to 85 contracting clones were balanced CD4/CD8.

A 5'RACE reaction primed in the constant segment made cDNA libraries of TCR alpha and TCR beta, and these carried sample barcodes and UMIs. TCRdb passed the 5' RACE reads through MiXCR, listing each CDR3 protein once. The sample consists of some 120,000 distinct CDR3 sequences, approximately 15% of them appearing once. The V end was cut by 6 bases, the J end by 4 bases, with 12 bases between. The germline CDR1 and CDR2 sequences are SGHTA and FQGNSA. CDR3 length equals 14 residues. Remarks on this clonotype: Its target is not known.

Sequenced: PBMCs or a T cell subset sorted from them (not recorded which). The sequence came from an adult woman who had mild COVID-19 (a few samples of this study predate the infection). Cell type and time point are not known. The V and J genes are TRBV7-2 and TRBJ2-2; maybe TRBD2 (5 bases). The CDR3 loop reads CASRLDGSTGELFF. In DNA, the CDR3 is TGTGCCAGCAGACTAGATGGGTCCACCGGGGAGCTGTTTTTT.